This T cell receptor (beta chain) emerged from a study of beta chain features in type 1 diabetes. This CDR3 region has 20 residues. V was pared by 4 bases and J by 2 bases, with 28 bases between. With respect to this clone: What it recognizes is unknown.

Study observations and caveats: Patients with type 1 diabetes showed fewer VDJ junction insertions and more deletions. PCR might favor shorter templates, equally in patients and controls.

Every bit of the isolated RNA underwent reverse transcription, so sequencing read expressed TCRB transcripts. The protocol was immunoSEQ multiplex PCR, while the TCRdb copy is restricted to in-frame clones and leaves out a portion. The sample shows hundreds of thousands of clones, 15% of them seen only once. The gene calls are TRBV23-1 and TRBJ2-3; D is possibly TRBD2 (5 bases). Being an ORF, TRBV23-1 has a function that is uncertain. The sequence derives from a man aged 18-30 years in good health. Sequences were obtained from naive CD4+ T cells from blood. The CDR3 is CASSPLDNLIPQRSTDTQYF. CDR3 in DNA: TGCGCCAGCAGTCCCCTCGACAACCTAATCCCCCAGCGGTCCACAGATACGCAGTATTTT.